Given below is one TCR beta chain in context. Its antigen is unknown. The CDR3 has 14 amino acids. Trimming at V came to 2 bases and at J to 3 bases, leaving 1 base not matched to a gene. Germline V gene sequence: CDR1 SGHRS, CDR2 YFSETQ. The data stem from a study of identifying expanded T cells in peripheral blood. Study-wide results and limits: About 1.2 clones differed between technical replicates, versus about 15 and 19 over time. Clone count variance between approximately two-week samples rose with total template count.

Healthy donors had no documented immune events, such as infections, while sampled. Sequencing was performed with immunoSEQ multiplex PCR; in TCRdb, only in-frame clones are kept and a portion is missing. The sample contains around 84,000 clones, around nine tenths of which appear only once. This clonotype originated in a person aged 18 to 70 in good health. Sequencing input: blood. The rearrangement links TRBV5-1 to TRBJ1-1; TRBD1 agrees at 10 bases. The CDR3 protein is CASSFDRGHTEAFF. CDR3 bases: TGCGCCAGCAGCTTCGACAGGGGGCACACTGAAGCTTTCTTT.